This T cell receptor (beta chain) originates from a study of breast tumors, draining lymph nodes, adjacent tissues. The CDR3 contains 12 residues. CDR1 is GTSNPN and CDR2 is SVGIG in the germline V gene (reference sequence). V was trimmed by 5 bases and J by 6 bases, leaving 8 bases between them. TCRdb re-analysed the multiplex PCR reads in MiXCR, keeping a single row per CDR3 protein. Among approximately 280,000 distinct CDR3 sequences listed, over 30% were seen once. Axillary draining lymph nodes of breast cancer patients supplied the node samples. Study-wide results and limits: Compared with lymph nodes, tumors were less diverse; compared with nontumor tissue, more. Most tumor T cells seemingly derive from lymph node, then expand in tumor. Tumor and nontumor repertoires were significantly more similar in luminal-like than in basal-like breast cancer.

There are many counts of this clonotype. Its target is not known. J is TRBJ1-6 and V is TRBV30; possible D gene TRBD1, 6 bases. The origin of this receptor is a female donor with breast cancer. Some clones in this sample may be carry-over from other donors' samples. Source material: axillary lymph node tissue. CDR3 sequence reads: CAWDRINSPLHF. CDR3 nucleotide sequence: TGTGCCTGGGACAGGATTAATTCACCCCTCCACTTT. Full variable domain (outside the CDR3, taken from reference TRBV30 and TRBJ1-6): SQTIHQWPATLVQPVGSPLSLECTVEGTSNPNLYWYRQAAGRGLQLLFYSVGIGQISSEVPQNLSASRPQDRQFILSSKKLLLSDSGFYLCAWDRINSPLHFGNGTRLTVT.